These 14 T cell receptor beta chains were all obtained from the same sample, sequenced in a study of human T cells and chemical hapten exposure. Each CDR3 protein gets one entry after TCRdb re-called the RACE reads with MiXCR. The data contain around 50,000 distinct CDR3 sequences, more than 9% of them singletons. The time point here: patch test 2, 6 weeks after DPC sensitization. Treatment: therapeutic diphenylcyclopropenone sensitization with weekly scalp DPC. The source material was whole blood, sampled in connection with sensitization to the hapten diphenylcyclopropenone (DPC). The receptors here all came from a woman between 50 and 59 years old with alopecia areata. Some clones in this sample may be carry-over from other donors' samples.

The CDR3 bases are TGTGCCAGCAGCGGTCCCCCCCGGGACAATGAGCAGTTCTTC. Translation: CASSGPPRDNEQFF. The chain recombines TRBV7-8 with TRBJ2-1; D call uncertain. CDR1 and CDR2 from the germline V gene are SGHVS and FQNEAQ. The CDR3 sequence is 14 residues long. The ends were cut back, 5 bases at V and 5 bases at J, with 13 bases in the middle. Variable domain in full (rest from reference TRBV7-8 and TRBJ2-1): GAGVSQSPRYKVAKRGQDVALRCDPISGHVSLFWYQQALGQGPEFLTYFQNEAQLDKSGLPSDRFFAERPEGSVSTLKIQRTQQEDSAVYLCASSGPPRDNEQFFGPGTRLTVL.

This clonotype was recorded at least ten times. The rearrangement joins TRBV10-3 to TRBJ2-3; D not certain. The V gene lost 3 bases and the J gene lost 4 bases, with 8 bases spanning the gap. The CDR3 is 13 amino acids. The germline V gene encodes CDR1 ENHRY and CDR2 SYGVKD. The CDR3 sequence is CAISESRPDTQYF. As DNA, the CDR3 is TGTGCCATCAGTGAAAGTAGACCAGATACGCAGTATTTT.

At least ten counts were recorded for this clonotype. V is TRBV7-6 and J is TRBJ1-2; possible D gene TRBD1, 5 bases. The V and J ends lost 5 bases and 13 bases respectively, with 23 bases between them. The CDR3 extends over 14 amino acids. CDR1 is SGHVS, CDR2 FNYEAQ, per germline. CDR3: CASSQGRDGIPFTF. The CDR3 DNA is TGTGCCAGCAGCCAGGGCAGGGACGGAATCCCGTTCACCTTC. Based on the CDR3 plus reference TRBV7-6 and TRBJ1-2, the full variable domain is GAGVSQSPRYKVTKRGQDVALRCDPISGHVSLYWYRQALGQGPEFLTYFNYEAQQDKSGLPNDRFSAERPEGSISTLTIQRTEQRDSAMYRCASSQGRDGIPFTFGSGTRLTVV.

This clonotype appeared many times. J is TRBJ2-5 and V is TRBV7-2; D gene unclear. Trimming stripped 9 bases from V and 2 bases from J, with 13 bases between. The germline V gene has CDR1 SGHTA and CDR2 FQGNSA. This CDR3 is 13 amino acids long. The CDR3 sequence is CASRFEPQETQYF. The CDR3 DNA reads TGTGCCAGTCGTTTCGAGCCACAAGAGACCCAGTACTTC.

This clonotype was observed many times. This chain links TRBV2 with TRBJ1-1; D is perhaps TRBD1 (6 bases). Trimming shortened V by 8 bases and J by 2 bases, and 18 bases separated the two germline ends. The germline V gene has CDR1 SNHLY and CDR2 FYNNEI. The CDR3 runs 15 residues. CDR3 sequence: CASRGPGRSNTEAFF. The CDR3 nucleotides are TGTGCCAGCCGGGGGCCCGGACGGTCAAACACTGAAGCTTTCTTT.

This clonotype was observed many times. The chain carries TRBV12-3 or TRBV12-4 and TRBJ1-3; a possible D gene is TRBD1 (5 bases). The ends were cut back, 6 bases at V and 2 bases at J, with 23 bases in the middle. This CDR3 region has 18 residues. CDR3: CASSRGNRLLKPGNTIYF. DNA for the CDR3: TGTGCCAGCAGCCGAGGTAACAGGCTTCTTAAGCCTGGAAACACCATATATTTT.

The chain couples TRBV29-1 to TRBJ1-1, with 7 bases that match TRBD1. V dropped 5 bases and J dropped 2; count of bases not matched to a gene: 8. Germline V gene sequence: CDR1 SQVTM, CDR2 ANQGSEA. CDR3 length equals 14 residues. CDR3 bases: TGCAGCGTTTTGCAGGGGGGGCCCAACACTGAAGCTTTCTTT. It is translated as CSVLQGGPNTEAFF.

This clonotype was observed a single time. The rearrangement uses TRBV7-2 and TRBJ1-6; maybe TRBD1 (6 bases). The germline gives CDR1 SGHTA, CDR2 FQGNSA. The CDR3 totals 14 residues. V was cut by 7 bases and J by 5 bases, with 12 bases left in between. This CDR3 reads CASTRGQHNSPLHF. For the CDR3, the DNA is TGTGCCAGCACCCGAGGACAGCATAATTCACCCCTCCACTTT. Together with reference TRBV7-2 and TRBJ1-6, the CDR3 gives the full variable domain: GAGVSQSPSNKVTEKGKDVELRCDPISGHTALYWYRQSLGQGLEFLIYFQGNSAPDKSGLPSDRFSAERTGGSVSTLTIQRTQQEDSAVYLCASTRGQHNSPLHFGNGTRLTVT.

This clonotype was observed a handful of times. The chain links TRBV9 to TRBJ2-5; possible D gene TRBD1, 6 bases. V lost 3 bases, J lost 2 bases, and 11 bases lay in between. The CDR3 runs 14 residues. Germline lookup yields CDR1 SGDLS and CDR2 YYNGEE. Here the CDR3 reads CASSAGANQETQYF. The CDR3 nucleotides read TGTGCCAGCAGCGCAGGGGCGAATCAAGAGACCCAGTACTTC.

This clonotype was recorded at least ten times. This chain joins TRBV5-1 and TRBJ2-2, with TRBD2 matching over 11 bases. There are 17 residues in the CDR3. Germline V CDR1 and CDR2: SGHRS, YFSETQ. Trimming took 0 bases from V and 4 from J; bases not matched to a gene: 5. CDR3 loop: CASSLAITSGSTGELFF. The CDR3 DNA follows: TGCGCCAGCAGCTTGGCCATCACTAGCGGGAGCACCGGGGAGCTGTTTTTT.

This clonotype has ten or more counts. Written as DNA, the CDR3 is TGCAGTGCGATTCCGGGAGGCACTGAAGCTTTCTTT. This translates into CSAIPGGTEAFF. The chain has TRBV20-1 and TRBJ1-1; the D is unclear. V gave up 6 bases and J gave up 4 bases, with 12 bases separating them. CDR3 length: 12 residues. CDR1 is DFQATT and CDR2 is SNEGSKA in the germline V gene (reference sequence).

This clonotype was recorded at least ten times. J is TRBJ2-1 and V is TRBV27, with 7 bases that match TRBD2. The CDR3 contains 14 residues. Per germline, CDR1 MNHEY and CDR2 SMNVEV (reference sequence). V lost 2 bases, J lost 6 bases, and 4 bases stayed unmatched. CDR3 region: CASSLAGEGNEQFF. Here the CDR3 DNA reads TGTGCCAGCAGTTTAGCGGGAGAAGGCAATGAGCAGTTCTTC.

This clonotype was found a few times. A read error may account for a junction end that differs from germline. J is TRBJ2-5 and V is TRBV11-2; TRBD2 agrees at 7 bases. Germline loops: CDR1 SGHAT, CDR2 FQNNGV. This CDR3 is built from 14 residues. This CDR3 is CASSIEGLLATQYF. The CDR3 DNA follows: TGTGCCAGCAGCATAGAGGGACTACTGGCGACCCAGTACTTC.

This clonotype was detected ten times or more. J is TRBJ1-2 and V is TRBV7-2; the match to TRBD1 covers 11 bases. This CDR3 has 14 residues. CDR1 SGHTA and CDR2 FQGNSA come from the germline V gene. V was pared by 5 bases and J by 6 bases, with 5 bases of the junction left unmatched. The DNA for the CDR3 is TGTGCCAGCAGCGCGGGGACAGGGGGGAATGGCTACACCTTC. Its protein product is CASSAGTGGNGYTF.